The T cell receptor (beta chain) described here comes from a study of human thymus T cells. Libraries were prepared by immunoSEQ multiplex PCR; TCRdb keeps only in-frame clonotypes and omits some of them. This sample has about 78,000 clones, with approximately 97% found just once. Findings of the study overall: Across thymic and blood repertoires, the usage of V and J genes appeared to be biased.

Thymic samples were excised during corrective heart operations. The CDR3 contains 16 residues. Trimming took off 1 base at V and 4 bases at J, with 17 bases between the two ends. Germline V gene sequence: CDR1 SGHRS, CDR2 YFSETQ. This clone was found a few times. Its antigen is unidentified. The specimen sequenced was thymus tissue. J is TRBJ1-2 and V is TRBV5-1; D is unclear. The source is a boy under three years old with a congenital heart defect but otherwise immunologically healthy. The CDR3 sequence is CASSLSTPWPSYGYTF. The CDR3 DNA follows: TGCGCCAGCAGCTTGTCGACACCCTGGCCTAGCTATGGCTACACCTTC.